Included here is one TCR beta chain sequence, with context. This entry comes from a study of blood T cell repertoires in COVID-19. Looking at the study overall: Collection of acute and convalescent COVID-19 samples took place in the United States, Italy and Spain. The analysed material was cDNA or gDNA that came from T cells, B-cell-depleted T cells, or PBMCs.

V was clipped by 5 bases and J by 2 bases; unmatched bases: 5. This CDR3 is 17 amino acids long. CDR1 is SGHNT, CDR2 YENEEA, per germline. Authors' data handling: Quantification of nucleated cells was approximated via reference gene primer amplification. The data were produced by immunoSEQ multiplex PCR, yet TCRdb's version contains in-frame clones alone and is incomplete. V and J calls and clone size are given by that table; D and trimming were obtained from the DNA. Of 80,000 to 90,000 clones in the sample, approximately 80% were seen once. The sequenced material came from peripheral blood. The rearrangement links TRBV11-3 to TRBJ2-3; TRBD2 agrees at 15 bases. The clonotype comes from a man aged 65 to 85 with acute or convalescent COVID-19. CDR3 DNA: TGTGCCAGCAGCCCCGGGACTAGCGGGGGGTTCACAGATACGCAGTATTTT. Translating gives CASSPGTSGGFTDTQYF.